One and the same sample provided the 30 T cell receptor beta chains below, sequenced in a study of cytotoxic CD8 clonotypes in ibrutinib-treated CLL. Using immunoSEQ multiplex PCR, the repertoire was profiled, and TCRdb retains in-frame clones only, with some absent. The sample carries approximately 100,000 clones, roughly 80% recorded once. This sample comprised PBMCs, obtained after 24 months of ibrutinib treatment. The receptors were gathered from a human donor with chronic lymphocytic leukemia.

The chain links TRBV5-1 to TRBJ2-7; 11 bases map to TRBD1. The CDR3 length is 14 residues. V lost 4 bases, J lost 6 bases, and 6 bases stayed unmatched. The germline CDR1 and CDR2 sequences are SGHRS and YFSETQ. The CDR3 is CASSPGTGGLEQYF. The CDR3 DNA sequence: TGCGCCAGCAGCCCCGGGACAGGGGGTCTCGAGCAGTACTTC.

The rearrangement links TRBV21-1 to TRBJ2-7; the table's TRBD2 call for D was not verified on the DNA. TRBV21-1 is a pseudogene locus. CDR3 length equals 15 residues. DNA for the CDR3: TGTGCCAGCAGCCCCCATAAGCCGGGGGACTACGAGCAGTACTTC. It codes for CASSPHKPGDYEQYF.

The chain carries TRBV6-1 and TRBJ2-7; D is undetermined. Per germline, CDR1 MNHNS and CDR2 SASEGT. Deletions cut 2 bases from V and 3 bases from J, with 5 bases between. The CDR3 has 12 amino acids. Written as DNA, the CDR3 is TGTGCCAGCAGTGAACCAGGCTACGAGCAGTACTTC. Translated, it gives CASSEPGYEQYF.

The chain uses TRBV25-1 and TRBJ1-4; possibly TRBD1 for D (6 bases). CDR3 length: 13 amino acids. Germline V gene lookup returns CDR1 MGHDK and CDR2 SYGVNS. Trimming pared 7 bases from V and 4 bases from J, leaving 10 bases between. CDR3 region: CASTQGINEKLFF. In DNA, the CDR3 is TGTGCCAGCACACAGGGTATTAATGAAAAACTGTTTTTT. Together with reference TRBV25-1 and TRBJ1-4, the CDR3 gives the full variable domain: EADIYQTPRYLVIGTGKKITLECSQTMGHDKMYWYQQDPGMELHLIHYSYGVNSTEKGDLSSESTVSRIRTEHFPLTLESARPSHTSQYLCASTQGINEKLFFGSGTQLSVL.

This chain joins TRBV10-3 and TRBJ2-7; TRBD1 agrees at 8 bases. Germline-derived CDR1 and CDR2 are ENHRY and SYGVKD. The junction had 3 bases not matched to a gene; V was cut back by 2 bases and J by 3 bases. This CDR3 comprises 14 residues. CDR3 DNA sequence: TGTGCCATCAGTGAGAGGACAGGGAACTACGAGCAGTACTTC. It specifies CAISERTGNYEQYF.

The chain is built from TRBV27 and TRBJ1-1, with a possible D match to TRBD1 (6 bases). The germline V and J ends were trimmed by 1 base and 1 base, with 7 bases remaining between them. The CDR3 covers 14 residues. Germline V lookup: CDR1 MNHEY, CDR2 SMNVEV (reference sequence). CDR3 in DNA: TGTGCCAGCAGTTTATTACAGGGGAACACTGAAGCTTTCTTT. It translates to CASSLLQGNTEAFF.

The rearrangement links TRBV30 to TRBJ2-3; no reliable D call. The V end lost 0 bases, the J end lost 3 bases, and 1 base lay between the germline ends. Germline V gene lookup returns CDR1 GTSNPN and CDR2 SVGIG (reference sequence). This CDR3 has 11 amino acids. CDR3 residues: CAWSVTDTQYF. DNA for the CDR3: TGTGCCTGGAGTGTTACAGATACGCAGTATTTT.

The chain joins TRBV6-1 to TRBJ2-7; 9 positions agree with TRBD1. CDR3 length: 13 residues. Germline CDR1 MNHNS, CDR2 SASEGT. The J segment lost 4 bases and the V segment lost 9 bases, leaving 7 bases of the junction unmatched. The CDR3 DNA is TGTGCCAGTCGAACAGGGGGCTCATACGAGCAGTACTTC. Translating it yields CASRTGGSYEQYF.

The chain uses TRBV6-5 and TRBJ2-5; TRBD2 matches 8 bases. After removal of 8 bases from V and 1 base from J, the junction contained 3 bases not matched to a gene. This CDR3 is 13 amino acids long. The V gene's germline CDR1 is MNHEY and CDR2 SVGAGI. CDR3: CASPTSGQETQYF. For the CDR3, the DNA is TGTGCCAGCCCTACTAGCGGCCAAGAGACCCAGTACTTC.

Remarks on this clone: The same CDR3 also results from other DNA sequences found in this sample. The V call is TRBV5-1, the J call TRBJ2-2; D remains unclear. From germline, CDR1 is SGHRS and CDR2 YFSETQ. V lost 4 bases to trimming and J lost 2 bases, with 3 bases between them. This CDR3 region has 12 residues. Here the CDR3 DNA reads TGCGCCAGCAGCCTAAACACCGGGGAGCTGTTTTTT. Its translation is CASSLNTGELFF.

The chain links TRBV9 to TRBJ2-3, with D uncertain. V gave up 2 bases and J gave up 2 bases, with 12 bases separating them. Germline values: CDR1 SGDLS, CDR2 YYNGEE. The CDR3 is 15 amino acids. The CDR3 sequence: CASSVAHQPTDTQYF. For the CDR3, the DNA is TGTGCCAGCAGCGTGGCACACCAACCCACAGATACGCAGTATTTT.

V and J are TRBV18 and TRBJ2-5, with D uncertain. V was shortened by 3 bases and J by 2 bases, with 7 bases between the two germline ends. The V gene's germline CDR1 is KGHSH and CDR2 LQKENI. This CDR3 spans 13 amino acids. The chain's CDR3 is CASSPASQETQYF. The CDR3, as DNA: TGTGCCAGCTCACCTGCCAGTCAAGAGACCCAGTACTTC.

The genes are TRBV9 and TRBJ1-1; possible D gene TRBD1, 6 bases. The CDR3 extends over 11 amino acids. Looked up from germline, CDR1 is SGDLS and CDR2 is YYNGEE. V gave up 3 bases and J gave up 11 bases, with 11 bases separating them. CDR3 protein: CASSGGHGAFF. The CDR3 DNA reads as TGTGCCAGCAGCGGGGGACATGGGGCTTTCTTT.

The chain is built from TRBV18 and TRBJ2-7; 10 bases are a match to TRBD1. The trim removed 4 bases at V and 3 bases at J, leaving 0 bases unmatched. The CDR3 is made up of 13 amino acids. Germline CDR1 and CDR2: KGHSH and LQKENI. CDR3 DNA: TGTGCCAGCTCACGGGACAGGGGCTACGAGCAGTACTTC. Translation: CASSRDRGYEQYF.

This clone was recorded only once. J is TRBJ1-2 and V is TRBV7-2; a weak D match, TRBD1 (6 bases). From germline, CDR1 is SGHTA and CDR2 FQGNSA. V lost 0 bases to trimming and J lost 2 bases, with 10 bases between them. This CDR3 has 15 amino acids. CDR3 loop: CASSLAWGANYGYTF. CDR3 nucleotide sequence: TGTGCCAGCAGCTTAGCGTGGGGGGCGAACTATGGCTACACCTTC.

This clone was seen only a few times. This sequence joins TRBV7-2 and TRBJ2-2; TRBD1 matches 8 bases. With V trimmed by 6 bases and J by 2 bases, 5 bases remained unmatched. Germline CDR1 SGHTA, CDR2 FQGNSA. CDR3 length: 15 amino acids. The chain's CDR3 is CASSRDRLNTGELFF. CDR3 coding DNA: TGTGCCAGCAGTCGGGACAGGCTTAACACCGGGGAGCTGTTTTTT.

Of note for this clone: This sample also contains other DNA sequences that code for the same CDR3. The chain carries TRBV4-2 and TRBJ1-1; the D is unclear. The CDR3 covers 11 residues. CDR1 is LGHNA, CDR2 YNFKEQ, per germline. Trimming took 3 bases from V and 5 from J, leaving 4 bases between them. The CDR3 protein is CASSQGTEAFF. DNA of the CDR3: TGTGCCAGCAGCCAGGGGACTGAAGCTTTCTTT.

This CDR3 is CASSKGEGTNTGELFF. The CDR3 DNA sequence: TGTGCCAGTAGTAAAGGAGAGGGCACGAACACCGGGGAGCTGTTTTTT. This chain joins TRBV19 and TRBJ2-2; tentatively, D is TRBD2 (5 bases). This CDR3 spans 16 amino acids. Trimming took 4 bases from V and 0 from J, leaving 12 bases between them. CDR1 and CDR2 from the germline V gene are LNHDA and SQIVND (reference sequence).

The chain uses TRBV18 and TRBJ1-6; D ambiguous. This CDR3 spans 15 amino acids. V lost 6 bases, J lost 9 bases, and 18 bases lay in between. The V gene's germline CDR1 is KGHSH and CDR2 LQKENI. CDR3: CASSVRRQEGSPLHF. The CDR3 DNA reads TGTGCCAGCTCTGTTCGGCGGCAGGAGGGTTCACCCCTCCACTTT.

This clone was counted once. This sequence joins TRBV6-5 and TRBJ1-5; D unresolved. The CDR3 has 13 residues. CDR1 is MNHEY and CDR2 is SVGAGI in the germline V gene. The V gene lost 5 bases and the J gene lost 0 bases, with 5 bases spanning the gap. CDR3 nucleotide sequence: TGTGCCAGCAGTCCTAATAGCAATCAGCCCCAGCATTTT. It encodes CASSPNSNQPQHF.

In this sample, this clone turned up a few times. CDR3: CSAPGLRQETQYF. As DNA, the CDR3 is TGCAGCGCCCCAGGTCTGAGGCAAGAGACCCAGTACTTC. The gene calls are TRBV29-1 and TRBJ2-5; D gene unclear. The V end was cut by 7 bases, the J end by 2 bases, with 14 bases between. This CDR3 has 13 amino acids. Germline V lookup: CDR1 SQVTM, CDR2 ANQGSEA.

This sequence joins TRBV6-8 and TRBJ2-1; D is perhaps TRBD1 (6 bases). From germline, CDR1 is MNHGY and CDR2 SAAAGT. The CDR3 is 18 residues long. V was clipped by 9 bases and J by 4 bases, with 28 bases between them. This chain's CDR3 is CASPTDLPTGIFYNEQFF. In DNA form, the CDR3 reads TGTGCCAGTCCCACGGACCTCCCTACAGGGATTTTTTACAATGAGCAGTTCTTC.

The chain uses TRBV19 and TRBJ1-5; the match to TRBD1 covers 7 bases. V trimming: 5 bases; J trimming: 4 bases; junction bases outside the gene matches: 14. Looked up from germline, CDR1 is LNHDA and CDR2 is SQIVND (reference sequence). This CDR3 comprises 17 residues. This CDR3 is CASSAPYHRGPNQPQHF. The CDR3 DNA sequence: TGTGCCAGTAGTGCCCCCTACCACAGGGGCCCTAATCAGCCCCAGCATTTT.

The chain carries TRBV18 and TRBJ2-7; 7 nucleotides line up with TRBD1. Per the germline V gene, CDR1 is KGHSH and CDR2 is LQKENI. V lost 3 bases to trimming and J lost 9 bases; unmatched junction nucleotides: 23. The CDR3 is 18 residues long. The CDR3 nucleotides are TGTGCCAGCTCACCCCAAACCACACCGGGACAGAGGGTTGTAGGGCAGTACTTC. Translated: CASSPQTTPGQRVVGQYF.

The chain joins TRBV19 to TRBJ2-1; D is uncertain. Germline CDR1 and CDR2: LNHDA and SQIVND (reference sequence). There are 12 residues in the CDR3. V lost 5 bases to trimming and J lost 9 bases, with 11 bases between them. The CDR3 DNA follows: TGTGCCAGTAGTGCATCGGGCAGTGAGCAGTTCTTC. Its translation: CASSASGSEQFF.

This clone was found once. V usage is TRBV7-9 and J usage is TRBJ1-3; D is unclear. The CDR3 spans 13 residues. V dropped 1 base and J dropped 3 bases, with 4 bases sitting between them. Per germline, CDR1 SEHNR and CDR2 FQNEAQ (reference sequence). The CDR3 coding sequence is TGTGCCAGCAGCTTAGAGGGTGGAAACACCATATATTTT. Translated, it gives CASSLEGGNTIYF.

The V gene is TRBV14, the J gene TRBJ1-1; TRBD1 matches at 9 bases. With V trimmed by 5 bases and J by 4 bases, 8 bases remained unmatched. CDR3 length: 15 residues. In germline, CDR1 is SGHDN, CDR2 FVKESK. CDR3 nucleotide sequence: TGTGCCAGCAGCTACAGGGGGCGCCGGTTCACTGAAGCTTTCTTT. It is translated as CASSYRGRRFTEAFF.

This clone was found once. The chain couples TRBV5-4 to TRBJ1-2; D gene uncertain. The germline V gene encodes CDR1 SGHNT and CDR2 YYREEE (reference sequence). Trimming removed 1 base at V and 2 bases at J, with 18 bases between. The CDR3 length is 17 residues. In DNA, the CDR3 is TGTGCCAGCAGCTTGTCTACGGTTTCGTTTCTAAACTATGGCTACACCTTC. Encoded protein: CASSLSTVSFLNYGYTF.

The V and J genes are TRBV21-1 and TRBJ2-7. TRBV21-1 is assigned pseudogene status. The length of the CDR3 is 13 residues. CDR3 protein: CASSKNKPCWQYF. The CDR3 bases are TGTGCCAGCAGCAAAAACAAGCCCTGTTGGCAATACTTC.

The chain joins TRBV7-9 to TRBJ2-1; 11 positions agree with TRBD2. The junction had 4 bases not matched to a gene; V was cut back by 5 bases and J by 7 bases. Germline CDR1 SEHNR, CDR2 FQNEAQ (reference sequence). The CDR3 spans 14 residues. The CDR3 DNA reads TGTGCCAGCAGCCCGGGACTAGCGGAGAATGAGCAGTTCTTC. Translation: CASSPGLAENEQFF.